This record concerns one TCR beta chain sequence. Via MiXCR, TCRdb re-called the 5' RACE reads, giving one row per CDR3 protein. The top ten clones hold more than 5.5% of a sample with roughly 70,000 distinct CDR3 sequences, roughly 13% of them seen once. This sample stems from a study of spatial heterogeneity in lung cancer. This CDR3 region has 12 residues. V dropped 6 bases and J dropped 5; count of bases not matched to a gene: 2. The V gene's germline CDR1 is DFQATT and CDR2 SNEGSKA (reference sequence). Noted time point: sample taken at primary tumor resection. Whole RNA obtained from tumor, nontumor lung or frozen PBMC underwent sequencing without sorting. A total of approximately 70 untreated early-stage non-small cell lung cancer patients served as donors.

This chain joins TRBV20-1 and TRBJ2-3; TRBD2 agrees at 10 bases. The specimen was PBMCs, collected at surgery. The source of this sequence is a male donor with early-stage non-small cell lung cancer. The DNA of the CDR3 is TGCAGTGCCCTAGCGGGAGTAGATACGCAGTATTTT. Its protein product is CSALAGVDTQYF.